This T cell receptor (beta chain) was identified during a study of T cell repertoires in aging, cancer and after chemotherapy. Multiplex touch-down PCR with TRB-A/B primers amplified rearranged V-D-J TRB sequences. TCRdb called the multiplex PCR reads again in MiXCR, with one record for every CDR3 protein. The table shows approximately 20,000 distinct CDR3 sequences, with roughly two fifths occurring only once. This clonotype was picked up a small number of times. What it recognizes is unknown. General study points: Across the chemotherapy interval, each cancer cohort showed higher median generation probability, suggesting thymic rebound.

This CDR3 spans 13 amino acids. V lost 7 bases and J 3 bases, leaving 10 bases between the germline ends. Germline CDR1 is MNHNS and CDR2 is SASEGT. TCR beta rearrangements were amplified from peripheral blood genomic DNA. The clonotype comes from a human donor with a solid tumor. The rearrangement uses TRBV6-1 and TRBJ1-5; no firm D call. Sequenced material: blood. The CDR3 region has the DNA TGTGCCAGCAACGCCAGCCCCAATCAGCCCCAGCATTTT. Protein product: CASNASPNQPQHF.